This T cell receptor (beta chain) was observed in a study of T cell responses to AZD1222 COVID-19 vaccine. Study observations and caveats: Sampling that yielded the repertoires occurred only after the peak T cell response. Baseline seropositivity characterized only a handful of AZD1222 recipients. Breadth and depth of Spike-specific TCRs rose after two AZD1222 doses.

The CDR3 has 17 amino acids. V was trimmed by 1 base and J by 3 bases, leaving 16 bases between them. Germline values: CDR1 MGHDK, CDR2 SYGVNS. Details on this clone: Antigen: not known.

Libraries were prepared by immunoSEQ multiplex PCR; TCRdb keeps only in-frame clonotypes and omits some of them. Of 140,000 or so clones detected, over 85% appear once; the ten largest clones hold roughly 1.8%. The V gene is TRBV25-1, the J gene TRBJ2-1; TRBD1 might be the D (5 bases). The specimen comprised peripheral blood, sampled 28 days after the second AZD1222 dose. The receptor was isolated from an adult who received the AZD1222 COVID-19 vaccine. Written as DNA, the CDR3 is TGTGCCAGCAGTGAATGGGGCCAAGCTACACACTACAATGAGCAGTTCTTC. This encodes CASSEWGQATHYNEQFF.